The 30 T cell receptor beta chains given below trace back to one sample, sequenced in a study of PD-1 and CTLA-4 blockade in melanoma. TCRdb's table, derived via immunoSEQ multiplex PCR, lists solely in-frame clones and lacks some. The sample carries over 15,000 clones, about 71% recorded once. The specimen was CD8+ T cells from peripheral blood, collected from a patient given anti-PD-1 treatment. The receptors stem from a human donor with melanoma.

This clone has just one count. This chain uses TRBV2 with TRBJ2-3; 10 positions agree with TRBD2. The CDR3 has 20 residues. In germline, CDR1 is SNHLY, CDR2 FYNNEI. J was trimmed by 4 bases and V by 0 bases; bases with no gene match: 16. Written as DNA, the CDR3 is TGTGCCAGCAGTGAAGCGAACCCCACCCTTCAGCGGGGGGGCCCAGATACGCAGTATTTT. It translates to CASSEANPTLQRGGPDTQYF.

Relative to its sample, this clone is medium-sized. V and J are TRBV11-2 and TRBJ2-2; the D is unclear. CDR3 length: 12 residues. The germline V gene has CDR1 SGHAT and CDR2 FQNNGV. V was pared by 2 bases and J by 2 bases, with 0 bases between. The CDR3 nucleotides read TGTGCCAGCAGCTTAAACACCGGGGAGCTGTTTTTT. It encodes CASSLNTGELFF.

This clone occurred a few times. The chain joins TRBV7-9 to TRBJ1-1, with 11 bases matching TRBD1. The V segment lost 5 bases and the J segment 1 base; nucleotides outside the gene matches: 6. CDR1 and CDR2 (germline): SEHNR, FQNEAQ (reference sequence). The CDR3 consists of 16 residues. The CDR3 coding sequence is TGTGCCAGCAGCCCAAGGGACAGGGGGGAGAACACTGAAGCTTTCTTT. This sequence encodes CASSPRDRGENTEAFF.

This rearrangement joins TRBV12-3 or TRBV12-4 to TRBJ2-1, with unresolved D. CDR3 length: 13 amino acids. V was cut by 11 bases and J by 2 bases, with 13 bases left in between. CDR3 in DNA: TGTGCCGTCCTGAGCGTCCCCTACAATGAGCAGTTCTTC. Translation: CAVLSVPYNEQFF.

As DNA, the CDR3 is TGTGCCACCACTCAGGGGGCAGTTAATGAAAAACTGTTTTTT. Translated: CATTQGAVNEKLFF. V is TRBV15 and J is TRBJ1-4; 8 nucleotides line up with TRBD1. Trimming at V came to 7 bases and at J to 4 bases, leaving 5 bases not matched to a gene. Germline V gene lookup returns CDR1 LNHNV and CDR2 YYDKDF (reference sequence). The CDR3 runs to 14 residues.

V and J are TRBV27 and TRBJ1-4; TRBD1 is a possible D gene (5 bases). The germline V and J ends were trimmed by 3 bases and 5 bases, with 13 bases remaining between them. Germline lookup yields CDR1 MNHEY and CDR2 SMNVEV (reference sequence). The CDR3 sequence is 15 residues long. CDR3 nucleotide sequence: TGTGCCAGCAGTTTTGCGAGACAGCCCAATGAAAAACTGTTTTTT. It codes for CASSFARQPNEKLFF.

This clone came up a few times. This chain joins TRBV6-5 and TRBJ1-1; D unresolved. Trimming pared 5 bases from V and 0 bases from J, leaving 10 bases between. The CDR3 spans 14 residues. Germline loops: CDR1 MNHEY, CDR2 SVGAGI. CDR3 residues: CASSIPRLNTEAFF. As DNA, the CDR3 is TGTGCCAGCAGTATACCTCGATTGAACACTGAAGCTTTCTTT.

Sample share makes this clone medium-sized (0.01 to 0.1%). This chain uses TRBV6-1 with TRBJ1-1; tentative D call: TRBD1 (5 bases). The CDR3 covers 14 residues. The V gene lost 3 bases and the J gene lost 1 base, with 9 bases spanning the gap. In germline, CDR1 is MNHNS, CDR2 SASEGT. The CDR3 loop is CASSELRGNTEAFF. The CDR3 DNA sequence: TGTGCCAGCAGTGAGTTGAGGGGGAACACTGAAGCTTTCTTT.

This rearrangement joins TRBV28 to TRBJ1-5; D gene ambiguous. V lost 7 bases and J lost 3, with 4 bases in between. CDR1 MDHEN and CDR2 SYDVKM come from the germline V gene. The CDR3 has 11 amino acids. This CDR3 reads CASMDNQPQHF. In nucleotides, the CDR3 is TGTGCCAGCATGGACAATCAGCCCCAGCATTTT.

The chain couples TRBV29-1 to TRBJ2-1; D might be TRBD1 (5 bases). Germline assignment: CDR1 SQVTM and CDR2 ANQGSEA. The CDR3 extends over 13 amino acids. Trimming left V 7 bases short and J 6 bases short, with 16 bases between. CDR3 protein: CSARQPVGNEQFF. CDR3 coding DNA: TGCAGCGCCCGACAGCCTGTAGGCAATGAGCAGTTCTTC.

The chain uses TRBV7-9 and TRBJ1-1; D is unclear. CDR1 SEHNR and CDR2 FQNEAQ come from the germline V gene (reference sequence). This CDR3 comprises 13 residues. V lost 2 bases and J 1 base, leaving 5 bases between the germline ends. The CDR3 bases are TGTGCCAGCAGCTTATCCGGGAACACTGAAGCTTTCTTT. Protein: CASSLSGNTEAFF.

The sample holds a few counts of this clone. V usage is TRBV7-5 and J usage is TRBJ1-1. TRBV7-5 constitutes a pseudogene. The CDR3 is 14 residues long. Written as DNA, the CDR3 is TGTGCCAGAAGCCCCGCGATCGGGGCGGCTGAAGCTTTCTTT. Translation: CARSPAIGAAEAFF.

V gene TRBV28 combines with J gene TRBJ1-2, with 7 bases identical to TRBD1. CDR3 length: 17 amino acids. V shed 5 bases and J 4 bases; nucleotides not matched to a gene: 16. Germline lookup yields CDR1 MDHEN and CDR2 SYDVKM. Written as DNA, the CDR3 is TGTGCCAGCAGTACATGGACAGGAAGCGACAAGCCCTATGGCTACACCTTC. It codes for CASSTWTGSDKPYGYTF.

In this sample, this clone turned up once. This chain joins TRBV11-2 and TRBJ2-7; possibly TRBD1 for D (6 bases). V dropped 0 bases and J dropped 3 bases, with 12 bases sitting between them. Germline CDR1 reads SGHAT; CDR2 reads FQNNGV. The CDR3 runs to 15 residues. The CDR3 loop is CASSLDLGQIYEQYF. For the CDR3, the DNA is TGTGCCAGCAGCTTAGATCTTGGACAGATCTACGAGCAGTACTTC.

The chain recombines TRBV7-9 with TRBJ2-5; the match to TRBD1 covers 7 bases. This CDR3 has 13 amino acids. CDR1 and CDR2 from the germline V gene are SEHNR and FQNEAQ (reference sequence). In DNA form, the CDR3 reads TGTGCAATCGGAAGGGGGCTGCGGGAGACCCAGTACTTC. The encoded protein is CAIGRGLRETQYF. Using reference TRBV7-9 and TRBJ2-5 for the parts outside the CDR3, the full variable domain is DTGVSQNPRHKITKRGQNVTFRCDPISEHNRLYWYRQTLGQGPEFLTYFQNEAQLEKSRLLSDRFSAERPKGSFSTLEIQRTEQGDSAMYLCAIGRGLRETQYFGPGTRLLVL.

The V call is TRBV7-8, the J call TRBJ1-5; D not resolved. The germline V and J ends were trimmed by 5 bases and 0 bases, with 8 bases remaining between them. Germline V gene sequence: CDR1 SGHVS, CDR2 FQNEAQ. The CDR3 loop spans 14 amino acids. The CDR3 DNA is TGTGCCAGCAGCCTCACAGATAGCAATCAGCCCCAGCATTTT. Its protein is CASSLTDSNQPQHF.

The chain uses TRBV27 and TRBJ2-3; D perhaps matches TRBD2 (5 bases). This CDR3 region has 14 residues. The germline gives CDR1 MNHEY, CDR2 SMNVEV (reference sequence). The V gene lost 6 bases and the J gene lost 1 base, with 11 bases spanning the gap. The CDR3 spells CASSPGMGTDTQYF. In nucleotides, the CDR3 is TGTGCCAGCAGCCCGGGGATGGGCACAGATACGCAGTATTTT.

By sample fraction, this clone is medium-sized. The rearrangement joins TRBV29-1 to TRBJ1-1; maybe TRBD1 (5 bases). V lost 1 base and J 3 bases, leaving 21 bases between the germline ends. Germline V CDR1 and CDR2: SQVTM, ANQGSEA. The CDR3 has 17 residues. The CDR3 DNA follows: TGCAGCGTTGAAGGGCAGTTCCTGAACCTGGGGGACACTGAAGCTTTCTTT. It yields the protein CSVEGQFLNLGDTEAFF.

Details on this clone: An end of the junction differs from the germline gene, which may be a read error. The V gene is TRBV7-7, the J gene TRBJ2-3; 12 bases agree with TRBD2. Germline lookup yields CDR1 SSHAT and CDR2 FNYEAQ (reference sequence). The CDR3 is 16 residues long. The CDR3 is CASSLELAGGLDTQYF. The DNA of the CDR3 is TGTGCTAGCAGCTTAGAACTAGCGGGGGGCCTAGATACGCAGTATTTT.

A word on this clone: One end of the junction does not line up with germline, which may come from a read error. The chain has TRBV7-9 and TRBJ2-1; perhaps D is TRBD1 or TRBD2 (8 bases each). There are 15 residues in the CDR3. Germline CDR1 and CDR2: SEHNR and FQNEAQ (reference sequence). The CDR3 bases are TGTGCCAGCAGCATAGCGGGACAGGATCACAATGAGCAGTTCTTC. This codes for CASSIAGQDHNEQFF.

The chain recombines TRBV7-9 with TRBJ1-2; 7 positions agree with TRBD1. The CDR3 is 13 amino acids. Unmatched junction bases numbered 4, after V lost 6 bases and J lost 3 bases. Germline CDR1 is SEHNR and CDR2 is FQNEAQ (reference sequence). CDR3 coding DNA: TGTGCCAGCAGACCCACAGGGGACTATGGCTACACCTTC. Residues: CASRPTGDYGYTF.

Concerning this clone itself: Other nucleotide sequences from this sample produce the same CDR3. J is TRBJ2-7 and V is TRBV11-3; 8 nucleotides match TRBD1. The CDR3 sequence is 14 residues long. From germline, CDR1 is SGHNT and CDR2 YENEEA. The V gene end was trimmed by 5 bases and the J gene end by 2 bases; junction bases not matched to a gene: 5. The CDR3 nucleotides are TGTGCCAGCAGCCCCCAGGGGGCTCCCTACGAGCAGTACTTC. Translating it yields CASSPQGAPYEQYF.

V and J are TRBV13 and TRBJ2-6; 8 bases are shared with TRBD1. J was trimmed by 4 bases and V by 3 bases; bases with no gene match: 11. The germline V gene encodes CDR1 PRHDT and CDR2 FYEKMQ (reference sequence). This CDR3 is 18 amino acids long. The chain's CDR3 is CASSFIQGVTSGANVLTF. CDR3 bases: TGTGCCAGCAGCTTTATACAGGGGGTGACATCCGGGGCCAACGTCCTGACTTTC. Full variable domain (rest looked up from reference TRBV13 and TRBJ2-6): AAGVIQSPRHLIKEKRETATLKCYPIPRHDTVYWYQQGPGQDPQFLISFYEKMQSDKGSIPDRFSAQQFSDYHSELNMSSLELGDSALYFCASSFIQGVTSGANVLTFGAGSRLTVL.

The chain is built from TRBV6-5 and TRBJ2-7; D is uncertain. Germline CDR1 reads MNHEY; CDR2 reads SVGAGI. The length of the CDR3 is 14 residues. Trimming took 0 bases from V and 1 from J, leaving 7 bases between them. Written as DNA, the CDR3 is TGTGCCAGCAGTTACTCTCGACCGTCCTACGAGCAGTACTTC. It yields the protein CASSYSRPSYEQYF.

The chain uses TRBV29-1 and TRBJ2-5; no clear D gene. Trimming left V 1 base short and J 0 bases short, with 24 bases between. CDR3 length: 19 amino acids. Germline V gene data show CDR1 as SQVTM and CDR2 as ANQGSEA. The chain's CDR3 is CSVEGRWATPETYQETQYF. The CDR3, as DNA: TGCAGCGTTGAAGGCCGGTGGGCTACCCCAGAAACGTACCAAGAGACCCAGTACTTC.

The chain is built from TRBV7-2 and TRBJ2-7; a weak D match, TRBD1 (5 bases). The V end was cut by 1 base, the J end by 5 bases, with 6 bases between. Germline values: CDR1 SGHTA, CDR2 FQGNSA. CDR3 size: 12 residues. CDR3 protein: CASSLGGHEQYF. CDR3 nucleotides: TGTGCCAGCAGCTTAGGGGGCCACGAGCAGTACTTC.

Written as DNA, the CDR3 is TGCGCCAGCTTCCTGGGGGGTGAGCAGTTCTTC. Translating gives CASFLGGEQFF. The rearrangement uses TRBV10-2 and TRBJ2-1; tentative D call: TRBD2 (6 bases). The ends were cut back, 8 bases at V and 9 bases at J, with 11 bases in the middle. The germline CDR1 and CDR2 sequences are WSHSY and SAAADI. The CDR3 runs 11 residues.

The V call is TRBV7-9, the J call TRBJ1-1; 9 bases are a match to TRBD1. This CDR3 comprises 14 residues. Germline V lookup: CDR1 SEHNR, CDR2 FQNEAQ (reference sequence). The V segment lost 3 bases and the J segment 4 bases; nucleotides outside the gene matches: 3. In nucleotides, the CDR3 is TGTGCCAGCAGCTTCCGGGACAGGGTCACTGAAGCTTTCTTT. This sequence encodes CASSFRDRVTEAFF.

The genes are TRBV12-3 or TRBV12-4 and TRBJ1-2; no firm D call. The CDR3 is 13 residues long. V was pared by 3 bases and J by 4 bases, with 9 bases between. The CDR3 nucleotides are TGTGCCAGCAGTTTCGGACCGATCTATGGCTACACCTTC. Its translation: CASSFGPIYGYTF.

The genes are TRBV29-1 and TRBJ1-1; D might be TRBD1 (6 bases). Germline assignment: CDR1 SQVTM and CDR2 ANQGSEA. Trimming took off 7 bases at V and 1 base at J, with 10 bases between the two ends. The CDR3 loop spans 12 amino acids. The CDR3 is CSAYRENTEAFF. In DNA, the CDR3 is TGCAGCGCATACAGGGAGAACACTGAAGCTTTCTTT.